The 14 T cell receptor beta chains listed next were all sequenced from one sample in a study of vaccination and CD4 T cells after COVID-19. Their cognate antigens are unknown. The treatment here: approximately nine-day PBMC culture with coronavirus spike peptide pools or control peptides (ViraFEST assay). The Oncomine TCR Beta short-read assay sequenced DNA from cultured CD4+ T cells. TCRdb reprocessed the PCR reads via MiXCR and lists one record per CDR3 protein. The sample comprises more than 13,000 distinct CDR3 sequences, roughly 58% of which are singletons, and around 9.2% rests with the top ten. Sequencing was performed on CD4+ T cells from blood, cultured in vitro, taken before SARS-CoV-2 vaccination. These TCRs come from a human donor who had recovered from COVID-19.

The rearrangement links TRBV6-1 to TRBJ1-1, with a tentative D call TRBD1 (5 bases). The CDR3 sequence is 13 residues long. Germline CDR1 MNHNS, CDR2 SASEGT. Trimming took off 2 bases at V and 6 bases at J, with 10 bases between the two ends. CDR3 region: CASSESGRSEAFF. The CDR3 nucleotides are TGTGCCAGCAGTGAATCGGGGCGGTCTGAAGCTTTCTTT.

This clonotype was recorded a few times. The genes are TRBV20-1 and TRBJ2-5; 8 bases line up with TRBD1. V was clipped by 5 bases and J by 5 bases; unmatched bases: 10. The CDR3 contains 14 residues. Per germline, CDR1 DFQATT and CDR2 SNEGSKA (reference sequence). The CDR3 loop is CSASGQGISETQYF. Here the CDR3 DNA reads TGCAGTGCTTCAGGACAGGGCATATCGGAGACCCAGTACTTC.

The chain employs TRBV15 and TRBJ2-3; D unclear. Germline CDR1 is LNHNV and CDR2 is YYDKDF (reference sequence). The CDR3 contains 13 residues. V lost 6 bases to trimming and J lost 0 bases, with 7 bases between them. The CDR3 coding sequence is TGTGCCACCAGATTAAGTAGCACAGATACGCAGTATTTT. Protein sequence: CATRLSSTDTQYF.

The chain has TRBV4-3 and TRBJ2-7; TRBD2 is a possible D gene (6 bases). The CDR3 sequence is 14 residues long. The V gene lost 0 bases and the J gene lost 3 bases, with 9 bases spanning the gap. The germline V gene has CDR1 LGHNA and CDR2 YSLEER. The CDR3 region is CASSQETSIYEQYF. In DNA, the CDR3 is TGCGCCAGCAGCCAAGAGACTAGTATCTACGAGCAGTACTTC.

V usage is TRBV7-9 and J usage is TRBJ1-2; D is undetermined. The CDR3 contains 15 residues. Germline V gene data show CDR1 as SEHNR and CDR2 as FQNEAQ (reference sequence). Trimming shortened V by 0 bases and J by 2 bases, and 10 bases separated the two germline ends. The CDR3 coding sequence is TGTGCCAGCAGCTTAGCGGGCAGCTCCAACTATGGCTACACCTTC. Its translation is CASSLAGSSNYGYTF.

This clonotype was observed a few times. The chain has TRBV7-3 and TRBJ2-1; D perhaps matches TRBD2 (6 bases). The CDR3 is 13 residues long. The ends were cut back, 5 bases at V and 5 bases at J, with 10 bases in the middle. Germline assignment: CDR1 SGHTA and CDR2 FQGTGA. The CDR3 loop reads CASSPRLDNEQFF. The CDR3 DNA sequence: TGTGCCAGCAGCCCTAGACTAGACAATGAGCAGTTCTTC.

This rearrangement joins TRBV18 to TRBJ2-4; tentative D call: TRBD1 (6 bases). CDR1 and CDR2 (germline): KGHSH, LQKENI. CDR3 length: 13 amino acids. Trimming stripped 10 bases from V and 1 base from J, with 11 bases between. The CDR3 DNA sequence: TGTGCCACCGCTCAGGGGGCCAAAAACATTCAGTACTTC. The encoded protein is CATAQGAKNIQYF.

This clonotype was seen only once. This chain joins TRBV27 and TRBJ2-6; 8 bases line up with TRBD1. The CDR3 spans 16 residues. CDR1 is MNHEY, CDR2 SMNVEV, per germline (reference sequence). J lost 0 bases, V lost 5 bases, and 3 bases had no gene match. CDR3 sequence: CASSRDRSSGANVLTF. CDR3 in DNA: TGTGCCAGCAGTAGGGACAGGAGCTCTGGGGCCAACGTCCTGACTTTC.

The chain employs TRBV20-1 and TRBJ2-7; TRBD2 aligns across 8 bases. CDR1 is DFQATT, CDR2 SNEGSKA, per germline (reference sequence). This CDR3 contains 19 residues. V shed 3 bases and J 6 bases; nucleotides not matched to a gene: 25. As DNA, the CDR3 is TGCAGTGCTAGTTGGCGTAGAGCGGGAGTATATTCACATTTCTGCGAGCAGTACTTC. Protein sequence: CSASWRRAGVYSHFCEQYF.

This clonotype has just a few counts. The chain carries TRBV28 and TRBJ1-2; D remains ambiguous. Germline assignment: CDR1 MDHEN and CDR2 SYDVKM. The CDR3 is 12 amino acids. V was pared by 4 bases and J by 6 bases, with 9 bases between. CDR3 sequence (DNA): TGTGCCAGCAGTTCCACCTTAGATGGCTACACCTTC. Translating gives CASSSTLDGYTF.

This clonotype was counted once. The CDR3, as DNA: TGTGCCACCAGTGATATTAGACAGATGGGGCCCCCCTTGAACACTGAAGCTTTCTTT. Encoded protein: CATSDIRQMGPPLNTEAFF. The chain carries TRBV24-1 and TRBJ1-1; D is perhaps TRBD1 (5 bases). The germline V and J ends were trimmed by 3 bases and 0 bases, with 22 bases remaining between them. The CDR3 sequence is 19 residues long. Germline assignment: CDR1 KGHDR and CDR2 SFDVKD.

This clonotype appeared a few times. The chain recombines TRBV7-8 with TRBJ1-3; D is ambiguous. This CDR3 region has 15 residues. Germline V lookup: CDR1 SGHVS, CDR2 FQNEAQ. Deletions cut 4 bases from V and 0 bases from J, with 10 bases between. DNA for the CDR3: TGTGCCAGCAGCTCGACGGTTAGCTCTGGAAACACCATATATTTT. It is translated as CASSSTVSSGNTIYF.

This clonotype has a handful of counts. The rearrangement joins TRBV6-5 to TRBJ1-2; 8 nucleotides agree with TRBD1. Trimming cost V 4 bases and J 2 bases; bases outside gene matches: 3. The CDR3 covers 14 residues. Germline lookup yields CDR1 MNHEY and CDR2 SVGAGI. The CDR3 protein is CASSFRTGNYGYTF. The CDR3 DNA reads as TGTGCCAGCAGTTTCAGGACAGGGAACTATGGCTACACCTTC.

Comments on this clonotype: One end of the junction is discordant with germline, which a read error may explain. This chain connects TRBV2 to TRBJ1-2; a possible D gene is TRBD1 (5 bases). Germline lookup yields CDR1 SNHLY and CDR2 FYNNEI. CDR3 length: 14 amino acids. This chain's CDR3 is CASRLQGSSCGHTF. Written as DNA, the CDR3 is TGTGCCAGCAGACTCCAGGGATCGAGCTGTGGCCACACCTTC.